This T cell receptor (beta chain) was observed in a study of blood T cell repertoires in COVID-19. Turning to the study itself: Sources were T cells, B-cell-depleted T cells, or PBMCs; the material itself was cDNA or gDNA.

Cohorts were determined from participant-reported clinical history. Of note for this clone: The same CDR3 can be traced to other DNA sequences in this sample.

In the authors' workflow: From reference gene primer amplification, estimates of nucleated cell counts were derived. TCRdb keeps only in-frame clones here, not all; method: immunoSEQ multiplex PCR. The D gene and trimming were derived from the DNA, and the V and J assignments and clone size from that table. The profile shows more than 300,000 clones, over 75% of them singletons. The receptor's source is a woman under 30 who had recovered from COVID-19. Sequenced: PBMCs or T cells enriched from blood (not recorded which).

As DNA, the CDR3 is TGCGCCAGCAGCTTGGGGGCTAGCACAGATACGCAGTATTTT. It translates to CASSLGASTDTQYF. V usage is TRBV5-1 and J usage is TRBJ2-3; the D is unclear. Germline CDR1 is SGHRS and CDR2 is YFSETQ. This CDR3 has 14 residues. The V gene lost 0 bases and the J gene lost 0 bases, with 5 bases spanning the gap.